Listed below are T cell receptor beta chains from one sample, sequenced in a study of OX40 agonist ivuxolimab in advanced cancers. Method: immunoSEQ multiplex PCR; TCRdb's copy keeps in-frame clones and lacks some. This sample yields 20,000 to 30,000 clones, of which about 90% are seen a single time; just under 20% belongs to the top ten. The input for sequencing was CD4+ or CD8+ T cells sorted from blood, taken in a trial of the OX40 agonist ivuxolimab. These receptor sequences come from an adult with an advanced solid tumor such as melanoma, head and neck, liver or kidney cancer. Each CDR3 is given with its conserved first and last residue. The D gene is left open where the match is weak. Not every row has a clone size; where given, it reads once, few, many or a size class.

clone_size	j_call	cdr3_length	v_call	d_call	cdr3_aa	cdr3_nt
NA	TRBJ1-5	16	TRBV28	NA	CASSLFETVSNQPQHF	TGTGCCAGCAGTTTGTTTGAGACAGTTAGCAATCAGCCCCAGCATTTT
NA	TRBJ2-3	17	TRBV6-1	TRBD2	CASSESAGGPGTDTQYF	TGTGCCAGCAGTGAATCAGCGGGGGGGCCGGGCACAGATACGCAGTATTTT
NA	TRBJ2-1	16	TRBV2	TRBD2	CASSEVSSGGANEQFF	TGTGCCAGCAGTGAAGTTTCTAGCGGGGGGGCAAATGAGCAGTTCTTC
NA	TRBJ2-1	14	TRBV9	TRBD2	CASSVVSGSDEQFF	TGTGCCAGCAGCGTAGTAAGCGGGAGCGATGAGCAGTTCTTC
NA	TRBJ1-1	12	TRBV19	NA	CASSDLNTEAFF	TGTGCCAGTAGTGACCTGAACACTGAAGCTTTCTTT
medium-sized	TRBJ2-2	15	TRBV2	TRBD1	CASQIGTGRTGELFF	TGTGCCAGCCAGATAGGGACAGGGAGGACCGGGGAGCTGTTTTTT
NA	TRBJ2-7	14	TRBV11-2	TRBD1	CASSHGQGGYEQYF	TGTGCCAGCAGCCACGGACAGGGTGGCTACGAGCAGTACTTC
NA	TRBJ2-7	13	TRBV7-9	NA	CASSSWTSYEQYF	TGTGCCAGCAGCTCTTGGACCTCCTACGAGCAGTACTTC
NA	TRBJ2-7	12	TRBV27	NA	CASSLPGYEQYF	TGTGCCAGCAGTTTACCAGGGTACGAGCAGTACTTC
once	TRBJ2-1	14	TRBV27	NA	CASSLSAGVWEQFF	TGTGCCAGCAGCCTTAGCGCCGGAGTATGGGAGCAGTTCTTC
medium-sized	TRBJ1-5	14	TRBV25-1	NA	CASRSDGYNQPQHF	TGTGCCAGCAGATCGGACGGATACAATCAGCCCCAGCATTTT
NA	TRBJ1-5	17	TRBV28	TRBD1	CASNNNRDRVSHQPQHF	TGTGCCAGCAATAATAACCGGGACAGGGTCTCGCATCAGCCCCAGCATTTT
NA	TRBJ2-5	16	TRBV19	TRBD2	CASSLGGRSYQETQYF	TGTGCCAGTAGCCTGGGAGGGAGGTCGTACCAAGAGACCCAGTACTTC
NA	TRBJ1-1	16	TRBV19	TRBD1	CASSSGQGVRGTEAFF	TGTGCCAGTAGTTCGGGACAGGGGGTACGCGGCACTGAAGCTTTCTTT
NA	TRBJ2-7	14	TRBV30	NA	CAWRMPEDSYEQYF	TGTGCCTGGAGGATGCCGGAAGACTCCTACGAGCAGTACTTC
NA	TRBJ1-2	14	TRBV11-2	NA	CASSLVGTDYGYTF	TGTGCCAGCAGCTTAGTGGGGACGGACTATGGCTACACCTTC
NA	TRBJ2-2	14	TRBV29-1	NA	CSVERGPLGGELFF	TGCAGCGTTGAACGGGGGCCCCTGGGCGGGGAGCTGTTTTTT
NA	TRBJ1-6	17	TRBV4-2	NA	CASSQDWASSYNSPLHF	TGTGCCAGCAGCCAAGACTGGGCAAGCTCCTATAATTCACCCCTCCACTTT
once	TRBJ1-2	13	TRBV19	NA	CATSQGYPHGYTF	TGTGCCACCTCACAGGGATATCCCCATGGCTACACCTTC
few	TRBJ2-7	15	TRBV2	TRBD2	CASSESSGRAYEQYF	TGTGCCAGCAGTGAGTCTAGCGGGAGGGCCTACGAGCAGTACTTC
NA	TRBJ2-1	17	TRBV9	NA	CASSVEGGVSGYNEQFF	TGTGCCAGCAGCGTAGAGGGCGGGGTCTCTGGGTACAATGAGCAGTTCTTC
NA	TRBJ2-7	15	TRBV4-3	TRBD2	CASSVWTSGGYEQYF	TGCGCCAGCAGCGTTTGGACTAGCGGGGGCTACGAGCAGTACTTC
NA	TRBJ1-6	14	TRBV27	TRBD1	CASSSGTADSPLHF	TGTGCCAGCAGTTCGGGGACAGCGGATTCACCCCTCCACTTT
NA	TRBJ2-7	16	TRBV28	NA	CASSSGTQTAPYEQYF	TGTGCCAGCAGTTCGGGGACTCAGACAGCCCCCTACGAGCAGTACTTC
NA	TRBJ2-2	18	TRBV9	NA	CASSHGAETPSMTGELFF	TGTGCCAGCAGTCATGGGGCCGAGACCCCAAGCATGACCGGGGAGCTGTTTTTT
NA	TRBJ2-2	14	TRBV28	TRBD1	CASSPQGVTGELFF	TGTGCCAGCAGCCCCCAGGGGGTTACCGGGGAGCTGTTTTTT
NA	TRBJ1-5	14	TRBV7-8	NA	CASSSIQGNQPQHF	TGTGCCAGCAGCTCGATTCAGGGCAATCAGCCCCAGCATTTT
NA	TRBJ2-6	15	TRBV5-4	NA	CASSLAGAGANVLTF	TGTGCCAGCAGCTTGGCCGGTGCTGGGGCCAACGTCCTGACTTTC
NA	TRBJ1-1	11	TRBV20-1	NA	CSARRGIEAFF	TGCAGTGCTAGAAGGGGAATTGAAGCTTTCTTT
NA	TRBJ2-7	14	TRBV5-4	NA	CASSGDSHPREQYF	TGTGCCAGCAGCGGGGACTCCCACCCTAGGGAGCAGTACTTC
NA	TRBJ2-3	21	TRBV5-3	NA	CARSFLSEVGFYRDGTDTQYF	TGTGCCAGAAGCTTTCTGAGCGAGGTAGGGTTTTATCGGGACGGCACAGATACGCAGTATTTT
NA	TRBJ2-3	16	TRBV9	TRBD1	CASSVRTGGLTDTQYF	TGTGCCAGCAGCGTTCGGACAGGGGGCTTGACAGATACGCAGTATTTT
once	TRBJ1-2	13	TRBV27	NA	CASSLASNYGYTF	TGTGCCAGCAGTTTAGCGTCTAACTATGGCTACACCTTC
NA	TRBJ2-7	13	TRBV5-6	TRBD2	CASSFGTTNGQYF	TGTGCCAGCAGCTTCGGGACTACGAACGGGCAGTACTTC
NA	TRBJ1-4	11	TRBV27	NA	CASSLYEKLFF	TGTGCCAGCAGTTTATACGAAAAACTGTTTTTT
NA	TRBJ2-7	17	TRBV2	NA	CASSEALGSRGRYEQYF	TGTGCCAGCAGTGAAGCGCTTGGGTCCAGGGGCCGCTACGAGCAGTACTTC
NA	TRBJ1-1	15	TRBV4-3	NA	CASSQDQIDRNEAFF	TGCGCCAGCAGCCAGGACCAGATAGACAGGAATGAAGCTTTCTTT
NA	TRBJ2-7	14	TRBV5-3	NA	CASFPQDGGYEQYF	TGTGCCAGCTTTCCCCAGGACGGAGGCTACGAGCAGTACTTC
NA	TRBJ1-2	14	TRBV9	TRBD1	CASSGGTDHYGYTF	TGTGCCAGCAGCGGCGGGACAGACCACTATGGCTACACCTTC
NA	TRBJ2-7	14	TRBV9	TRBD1	CASSIGTGLNEQYF	TGTGCCAGCAGCATCGGGACAGGGCTAAACGAGCAGTACTTC
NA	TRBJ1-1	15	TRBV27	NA	CASSSYVTGYTEAFF	TGTGCCAGCAGTTCATACGTAACAGGATACACTGAAGCTTTCTTT
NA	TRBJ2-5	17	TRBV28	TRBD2	CASSWLAGVGVGETQYF	TGTGCCAGCAGCTGGCTAGCGGGAGTTGGGGTAGGAGAGACCCAGTACTTC
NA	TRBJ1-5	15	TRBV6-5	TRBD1	CASSSIRGPIQPQHF	TGTGCCAGCAGTTCCATCAGGGGGCCTATTCAGCCCCAGCATTTT
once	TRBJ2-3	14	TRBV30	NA	CAWSRAGSTDTQYF	TGTGCCTGGAGTCGGGCAGGCAGCACAGATACGCAGTATTTT